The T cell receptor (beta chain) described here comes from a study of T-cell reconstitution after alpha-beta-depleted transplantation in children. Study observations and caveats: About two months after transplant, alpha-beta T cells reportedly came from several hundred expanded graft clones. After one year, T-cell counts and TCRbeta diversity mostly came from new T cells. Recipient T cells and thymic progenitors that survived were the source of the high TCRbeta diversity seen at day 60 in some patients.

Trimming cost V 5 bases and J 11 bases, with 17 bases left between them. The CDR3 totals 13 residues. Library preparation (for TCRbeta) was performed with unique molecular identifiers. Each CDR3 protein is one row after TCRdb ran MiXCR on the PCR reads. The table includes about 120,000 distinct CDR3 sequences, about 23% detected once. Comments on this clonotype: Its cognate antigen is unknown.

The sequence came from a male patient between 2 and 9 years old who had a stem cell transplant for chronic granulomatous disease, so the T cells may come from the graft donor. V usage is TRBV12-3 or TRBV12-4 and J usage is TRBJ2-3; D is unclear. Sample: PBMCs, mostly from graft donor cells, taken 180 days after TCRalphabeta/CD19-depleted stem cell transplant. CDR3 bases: TGTGCCAGCAGTCCCCTGGTCGGCGGCGAGCAGTATTTT. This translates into CASSPLVGGEQYF.